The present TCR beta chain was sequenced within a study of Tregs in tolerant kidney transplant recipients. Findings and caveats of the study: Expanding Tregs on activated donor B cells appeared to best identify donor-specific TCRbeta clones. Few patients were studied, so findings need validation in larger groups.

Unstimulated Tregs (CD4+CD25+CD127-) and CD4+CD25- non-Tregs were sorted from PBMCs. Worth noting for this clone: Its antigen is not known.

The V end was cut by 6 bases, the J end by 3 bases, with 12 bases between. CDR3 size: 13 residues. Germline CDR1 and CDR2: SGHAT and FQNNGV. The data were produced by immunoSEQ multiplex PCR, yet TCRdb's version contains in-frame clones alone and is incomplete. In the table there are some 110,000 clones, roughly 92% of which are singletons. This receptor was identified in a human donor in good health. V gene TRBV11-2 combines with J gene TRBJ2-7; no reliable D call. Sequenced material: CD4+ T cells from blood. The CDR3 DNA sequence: TGTGCCAGCAGTTCCATCATTAGCTACGAGCAGTACTTC. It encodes CASSSIISYEQYF. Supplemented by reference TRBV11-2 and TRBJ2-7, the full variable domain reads EAGVAQSPRYKIIEKRQSVAFWCNPISGHATLYWYQQILGQGPKLLIQFQNNGVVDDSQLPKDRFSAERLKGVDSTLKIQPAKLEDSAVYLCASSSIISYEQYFGPGTRLTVT.